The sequence of this T cell receptor beta chain was determined in a study of beta chain features in type 1 diabetes. General study results and limits: cDNA-based reads could over-represent cells with high TCR expression. When VDJ junctions were examined, type 1 diabetes patients showed fewer insertions and more deletions.

The CDR3 has 14 amino acids. The V gene's germline CDR1 is SQVTM and CDR2 ANQGSEA. V lost 6 bases and J lost 1, with 10 bases in between. Of note for this clone: Its antigen is unknown.

Expressed TCRB transcripts were sequenced because the isolated RNA had all been reverse transcribed beforehand. Libraries were prepared by immunoSEQ multiplex PCR; TCRdb keeps only in-frame clonotypes and omits some of them. The sample lists about 220,000 clones, 9.5% to 13% occurring once. The V and J genes are TRBV29-1 and TRBJ2-6; D is undetermined. This TCR was recovered from a man between 18 and 29 years old in good health. Material for sequencing was central memory CD4+ T cells from blood. CDR3 nucleotides: TGCAGCGTGTCATGGGGTTCTGGGGCCAACGTCCTGACTTTC. Amino acid sequence: CSVSWGSGANVLTF.